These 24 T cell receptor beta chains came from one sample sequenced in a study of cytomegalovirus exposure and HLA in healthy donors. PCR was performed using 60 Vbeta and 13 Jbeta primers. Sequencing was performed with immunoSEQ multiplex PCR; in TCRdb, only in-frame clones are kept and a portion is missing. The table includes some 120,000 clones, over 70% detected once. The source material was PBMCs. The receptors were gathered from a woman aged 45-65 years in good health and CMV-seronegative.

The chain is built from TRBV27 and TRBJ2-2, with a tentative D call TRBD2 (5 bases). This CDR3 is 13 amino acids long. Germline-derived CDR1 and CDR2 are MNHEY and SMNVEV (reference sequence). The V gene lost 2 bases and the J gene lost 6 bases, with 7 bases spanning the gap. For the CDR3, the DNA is TGTGCCAGCAGTTTAACCGGGGCCGGGGAGCTGTTTTTT. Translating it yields CASSLTGAGELFF.

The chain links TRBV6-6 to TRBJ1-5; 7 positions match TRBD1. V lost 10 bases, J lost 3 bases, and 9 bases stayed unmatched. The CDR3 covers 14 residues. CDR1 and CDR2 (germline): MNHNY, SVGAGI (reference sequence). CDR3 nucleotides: TGTGCCATTTCAACAGGGGACATCAATCAGCCCCAGCATTTT. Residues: CAISTGDINQPQHF.

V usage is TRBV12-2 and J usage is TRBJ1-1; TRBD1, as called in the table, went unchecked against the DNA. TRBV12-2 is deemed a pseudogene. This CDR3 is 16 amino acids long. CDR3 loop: CASRLGAAVPNTEAFF. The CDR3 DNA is TGTGCAAGTCGCTTAGGGGCCGCTGTGCCGAACACTGAAGCTTTCTTT.

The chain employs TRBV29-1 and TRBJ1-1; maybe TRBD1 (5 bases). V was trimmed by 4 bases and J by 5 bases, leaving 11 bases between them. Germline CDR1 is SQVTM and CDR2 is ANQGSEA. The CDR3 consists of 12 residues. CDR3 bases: TGCAGCGTTGGATGGGGGGGGACTGAAGCTTTCTTT. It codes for CSVGWGGTEAFF.

CDR3 residues: CASSPGGARSLDEQYF. Written as DNA, the CDR3 is TGTGCCAGCAGCCCTGGGGGGGCCAGATCTTTAGACGAGCAGTACTTC. V is TRBV11-2 and J is TRBJ2-7, with D perhaps matching TRBD2 (7 bases). Germline V gene data show CDR1 as SGHAT and CDR2 as FQNNGV. The CDR3 is 16 amino acids. V was trimmed by 5 bases and J by 5 bases, leaving 22 bases between them.

CDR3 bases: TGTGCCACCAGCAGGGACAGGGGTAGCGATGAGCAGTTCTTC. Its translation is CATSRDRGSDEQFF. The rearrangement uses TRBV15 and TRBJ2-1; TRBD1 matches at 9 bases. The ends lost 3 bases at V and 8 bases at J; junction bases unmatched: 5. Germline-derived CDR1 and CDR2 are LNHNV and YYDKDF (reference sequence). This CDR3 is built from 14 residues.

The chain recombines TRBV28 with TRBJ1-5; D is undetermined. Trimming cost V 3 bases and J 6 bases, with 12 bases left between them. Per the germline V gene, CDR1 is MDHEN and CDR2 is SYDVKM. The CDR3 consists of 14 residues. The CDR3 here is CASSFRGEGQPQHF. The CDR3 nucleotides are TGTGCCAGCAGTTTTAGAGGAGAAGGTCAGCCCCAGCATTTT.

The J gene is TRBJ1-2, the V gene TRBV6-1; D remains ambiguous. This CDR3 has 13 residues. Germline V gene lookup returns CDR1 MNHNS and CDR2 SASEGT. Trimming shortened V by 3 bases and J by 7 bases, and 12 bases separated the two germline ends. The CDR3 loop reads CASSDPGFGGYTF. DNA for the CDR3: TGTGCCAGCAGTGATCCGGGGTTCGGTGGCTACACCTTC.

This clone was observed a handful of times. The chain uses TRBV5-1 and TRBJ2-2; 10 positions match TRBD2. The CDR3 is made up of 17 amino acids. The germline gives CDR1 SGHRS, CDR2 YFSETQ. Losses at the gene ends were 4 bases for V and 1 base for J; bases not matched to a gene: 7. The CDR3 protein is CASSDRLAGLNTGELFF. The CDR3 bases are TGCGCCAGCAGCGATAGACTAGCGGGTCTGAACACCGGGGAGCTGTTTTTT.

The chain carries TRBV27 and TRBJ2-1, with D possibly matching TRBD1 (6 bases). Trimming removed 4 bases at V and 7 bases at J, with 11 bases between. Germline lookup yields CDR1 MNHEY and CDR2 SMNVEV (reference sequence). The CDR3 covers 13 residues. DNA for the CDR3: TGTGCCAGCAGTTCGTACAGGGTGAATGAGCAGTTCTTC. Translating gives CASSSYRVNEQFF.

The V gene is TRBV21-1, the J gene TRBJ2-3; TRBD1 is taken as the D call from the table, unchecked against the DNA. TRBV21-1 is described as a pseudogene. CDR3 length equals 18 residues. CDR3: CASSKYRDKKQYTDTQYF. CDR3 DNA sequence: TGTGCCAGCAGCAAGTACCGGGACAAAAAACAGTACACAGATACGCAGTATTTT.

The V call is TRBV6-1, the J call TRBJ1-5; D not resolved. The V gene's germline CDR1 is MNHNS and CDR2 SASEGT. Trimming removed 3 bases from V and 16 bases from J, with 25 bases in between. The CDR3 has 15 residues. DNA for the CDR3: TGTGCCAGCAGTGACACGGCGGGTTTAAGCGATTGGGGACATTTT. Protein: CASSDTAGLSDWGHF.

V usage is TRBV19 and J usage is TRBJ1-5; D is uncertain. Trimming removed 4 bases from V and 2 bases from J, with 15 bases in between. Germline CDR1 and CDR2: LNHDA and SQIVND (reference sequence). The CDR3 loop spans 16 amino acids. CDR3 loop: CASSTRARVGNQPQHF. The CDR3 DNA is TGTGCCAGTAGTACCCGAGCCCGGGTTGGCAATCAGCCCCAGCATTTT.

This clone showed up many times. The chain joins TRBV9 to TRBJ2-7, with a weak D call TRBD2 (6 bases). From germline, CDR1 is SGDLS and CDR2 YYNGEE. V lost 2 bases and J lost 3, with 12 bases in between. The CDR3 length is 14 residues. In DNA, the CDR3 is TGTGCCAGCAGCGTGGCGGGAAGGGACTACGAGCAGTACTTC. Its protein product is CASSVAGRDYEQYF. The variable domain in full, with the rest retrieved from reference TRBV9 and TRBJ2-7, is DSGVTQTPKHLITATGQRVTLRCSPRSGDLSVYWYQQSLDQGLQFLIQYYNGEERAKGNILERFSAQQFPDLHSELNLSSLELGDSALYFCASSVAGRDYEQYFGPGTRLTVT.

For the CDR3, the DNA is TGCAGTGCTAAGAACAGGGACGAGCAGTACTTC. Protein sequence: CSAKNRDEQYF. The chain recombines TRBV20-1 with TRBJ2-7; a possible D gene is TRBD1 (6 bases). This CDR3 is built from 11 residues. V lost 4 bases and J lost 5, with 9 bases in between. Germline V CDR1 and CDR2: DFQATT, SNEGSKA (reference sequence).

In nucleotides, the CDR3 is TGTGCCAGCAGCGCGCCAGGGGTGGGCGATCAGCCCCAGCATTTT. As protein: CASSAPGVGDQPQHF. The chain couples TRBV7-9 to TRBJ1-5; D is perhaps TRBD1 (6 bases). CDR3 size: 15 residues. The germline V and J ends were trimmed by 5 bases and 5 bases, with 16 bases remaining between them. Looked up from germline, CDR1 is SEHNR and CDR2 is FQNEAQ (reference sequence).

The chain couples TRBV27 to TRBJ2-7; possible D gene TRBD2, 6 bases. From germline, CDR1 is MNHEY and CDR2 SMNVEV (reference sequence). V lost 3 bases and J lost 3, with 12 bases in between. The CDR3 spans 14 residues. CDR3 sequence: CASSFGGPVYEQYF. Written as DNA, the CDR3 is TGTGCCAGCAGTTTCGGGGGACCCGTCTACGAGCAGTACTTC.

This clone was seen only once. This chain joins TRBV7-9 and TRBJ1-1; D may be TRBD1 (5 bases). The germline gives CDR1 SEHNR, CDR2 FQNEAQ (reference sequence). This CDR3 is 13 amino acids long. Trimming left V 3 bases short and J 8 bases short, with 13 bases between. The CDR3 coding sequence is TGTGCCAGCAGCTTCCGAGGTCGACAGGAAGCTTTCTTT. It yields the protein CASSFRGRQEAFF. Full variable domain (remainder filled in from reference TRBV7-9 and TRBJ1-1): DTGVSQNPRHKITKRGQNVTFRCDPISEHNRLYWYRQTLGQGPEFLTYFQNEAQLEKSRLLSDRFSAERPKGSFSTLEIQRTEQGDSAMYLCASSFRGRQEAFFGQGTRLTVV.

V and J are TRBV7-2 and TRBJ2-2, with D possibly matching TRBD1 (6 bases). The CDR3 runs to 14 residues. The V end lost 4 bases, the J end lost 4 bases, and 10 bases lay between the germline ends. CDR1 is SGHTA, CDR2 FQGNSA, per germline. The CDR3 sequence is CASSSQGTTGELFF. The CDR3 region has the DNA TGTGCCAGCAGCTCCCAGGGGACCACCGGGGAGCTGTTTTTT. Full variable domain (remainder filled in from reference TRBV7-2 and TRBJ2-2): GAGVSQSPSNKVTEKGKDVELRCDPISGHTALYWYRQSLGQGLEFLIYFQGNSAPDKSGLPSDRFSAERTGGSVSTLTIQRTQQEDSAVYLCASSSQGTTGELFFGEGSRLTVL.

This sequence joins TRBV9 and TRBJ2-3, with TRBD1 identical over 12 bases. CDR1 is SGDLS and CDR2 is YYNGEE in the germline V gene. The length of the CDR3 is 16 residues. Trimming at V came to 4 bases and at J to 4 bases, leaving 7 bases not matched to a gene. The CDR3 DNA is TGTGCCAGCAGCCCCAGGGGACAGGGGGCCTCAGATACGCAGTATTTT. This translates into CASSPRGQGASDTQYF.

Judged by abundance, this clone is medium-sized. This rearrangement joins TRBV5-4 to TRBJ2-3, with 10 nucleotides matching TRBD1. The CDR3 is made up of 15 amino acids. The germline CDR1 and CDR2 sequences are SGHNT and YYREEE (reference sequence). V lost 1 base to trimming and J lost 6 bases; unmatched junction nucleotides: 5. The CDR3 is CASSLLDRGSDTQYF. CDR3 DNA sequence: TGTGCCAGCAGCTTGCTGGACAGGGGGTCTGATACGCAGTATTTT.

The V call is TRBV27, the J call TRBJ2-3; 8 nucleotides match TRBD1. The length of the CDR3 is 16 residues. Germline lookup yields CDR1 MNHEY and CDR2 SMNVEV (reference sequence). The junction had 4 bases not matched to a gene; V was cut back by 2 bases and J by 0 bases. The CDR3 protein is CASSLGQGPSTDTQYF. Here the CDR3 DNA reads TGTGCCAGCAGTTTAGGACAGGGACCTAGCACAGATACGCAGTATTTT.

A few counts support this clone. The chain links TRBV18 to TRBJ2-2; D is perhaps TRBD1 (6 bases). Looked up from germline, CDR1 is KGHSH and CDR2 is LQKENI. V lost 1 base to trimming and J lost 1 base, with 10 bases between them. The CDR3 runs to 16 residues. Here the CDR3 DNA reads TGTGCCAGCTCACCACGGGGACATCTGAACACCGGGGAGCTGTTTTTT. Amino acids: CASSPRGHLNTGELFF. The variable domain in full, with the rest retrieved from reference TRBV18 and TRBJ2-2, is NAGVMQNPRHLVRRRGQEARLRCSPMKGHSHVYWYRQLPEEGLKFMVYLQKENIIDESGMPKERFSAEFPKEGPSILRIQQVVRGDSAAYFCASSPRGHLNTGELFFGEGSRLTVL.

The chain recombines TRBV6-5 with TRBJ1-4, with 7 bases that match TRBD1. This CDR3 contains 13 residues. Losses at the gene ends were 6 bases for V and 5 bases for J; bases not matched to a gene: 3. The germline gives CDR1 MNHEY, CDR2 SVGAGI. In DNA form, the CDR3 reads TGTGCCAGCAGCATGACAGGGAATGAAAAACTGTTTTTT. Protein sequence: CASSMTGNEKLFF.